Each of the 13 T cell receptor beta chains below was sequenced from the same sample in a study of persistence of HIV-infected CD4 T cells. Their antigen targets remain unknown. Cells were stimulated with CMV-infected fibroblast lysates at approximately 10 ug/mL. Sorting selected CD4+ T cells upregulating both CD40 ligand and CD69. The immunoSEQ assay was version 4, run in survey mode. Generated by immunoSEQ multiplex PCR, the TCRdb table keeps only in-frame clones and is missing some. The data contain roughly 7,100 clones, around three quarters of them singletons. The material was CD4+ T cells sorted from PBMCs after roughly 19-hour stimulation, obtained from a patient who received antiretroviral therapy. These receptors were obtained from an adult woman with HIV who was CMV-seropositive.

This CDR3 reads CATSSGLTRTGLETQYF. The DNA of the CDR3 is TGTGCCACCAGCAGTGGATTAACTCGGACGGGTCTGGAGACCCAGTACTTC. The chain uses TRBV15 and TRBJ2-5; D unresolved. V was shortened by 3 bases and J by 5 bases, with 22 bases between the two germline ends. Germline assignment: CDR1 LNHNV and CDR2 YYDKDF (reference sequence). CDR3 length: 17 residues.

This clone was seen just once. The chain employs TRBV19 and TRBJ1-4, with D uncertain. The V end was cut by 5 bases, the J end by 6 bases, with 7 bases between. The CDR3 runs 12 residues. Germline CDR1 reads LNHDA; CDR2 reads SQIVND (reference sequence). CDR3 in DNA: TGTGCCAGTAGTTTCAACCATGAAAAACTGTTTTTT. It yields the protein CASSFNHEKLFF.

This chain uses TRBV21-1 with TRBJ2-3. TRBV21-1 is shown as a pseudogene. The CDR3 spans 17 residues. The CDR3 DNA sequence: TGTGCCAGCAGCAATAAGGGAAAACAATTTAGCACAGATACGCAGTATTTT. Amino acids: CASSNKGKQFSTDTQYF.

This chain connects TRBV5-1 to TRBJ1-1; D perhaps matches TRBD1 (6 bases). Germline loops: CDR1 SGHRS, CDR2 YFSETQ. This CDR3 has 14 amino acids. With 0 bases removed from V and 6 bases from J, the gap between germline ends came to 12 bases. The CDR3, as DNA: TGCGCCAGCAGCTTGGACAGGGCTAGTTCTGAAGCTTTCTTT. Protein product: CASSLDRASSEAFF.

V is TRBV29-1 and J is TRBJ2-3; perhaps TRBD2 as D (5 bases). V was trimmed by 0 bases and J by 0 bases, leaving 10 bases between them. The CDR3 consists of 15 residues. Germline lookup yields CDR1 SQVTM and CDR2 ANQGSEA. As DNA, the CDR3 is TGCAGCGTTGAAGACCTAGCCGCTAGCACAGATACGCAGTATTTT. This encodes CSVEDLAASTDTQYF.

This sequence joins TRBV28 and TRBJ2-1, with D uncertain. Trimming removed 1 base at V and 0 bases at J, with 10 bases between. The CDR3 runs 16 residues. CDR1 is MDHEN and CDR2 is SYDVKM in the germline V gene. CDR3 residues: CASSLSGRSSYNEQFF. CDR3 in DNA: TGTGCCAGCAGTTTATCTGGCAGGAGCTCCTACAATGAGCAGTTCTTC.

Here the CDR3 DNA reads TGTGCCAGCAGCGCTCGGAGCCAATTCTATGGCTACACCTTC. This sequence encodes CASSARSQFYGYTF. The gene calls are TRBV7-2 and TRBJ1-2; D is uncertain. This CDR3 comprises 14 residues. Germline lookup yields CDR1 SGHTA and CDR2 FQGNSA. Trimming removed 5 bases at V and 4 bases at J, with 14 bases between.

V is TRBV27 and J is TRBJ1-1; D is ambiguous. The V gene's germline CDR1 is MNHEY and CDR2 SMNVEV (reference sequence). V dropped 3 bases and J dropped 1 base, with 9 bases sitting between them. CDR3 length: 14 residues. This CDR3 is CASSLRRGNTEAFF. The CDR3 region has the DNA TGTGCCAGCAGTTTGCGACGGGGGAACACTGAAGCTTTCTTT.

This sequence joins TRBV3-1 (or the pseudogene TRBV3-2) and TRBJ1-4; no clear D gene. Trimming shortened V by 1 base and J by 11 bases, and 11 bases separated the two germline ends. CDR3 length: 13 residues. CDR1 and CDR2 (germline): LGHDT, YNNKEL (reference sequence). The CDR3 loop reads CASSQGTVGKLFF. As DNA, the CDR3 is TGTGCCAGCAGCCAAGGGACTGTGGGGAAACTGTTTTTT.

The V call is TRBV4-3, the J call TRBJ1-1; 9 nucleotides align to TRBD1. Trimming at V came to 0 bases and at J to 3 bases, leaving 8 bases not matched to a gene. The germline gives CDR1 LGHNA, CDR2 YSLEER. The CDR3 length is 17 residues. The CDR3 loop reads CASSQDDPGQGYTEAFF. CDR3 DNA sequence: TGCGCCAGCAGCCAAGATGACCCGGGACAGGGATACACTGAAGCTTTCTTT.

A word on this clone: A much larger clone is a single base away; this may be a read error. The CDR3 loop is CASSSPGQKNTGELFF. For the CDR3, the DNA is TGTGCCAGCAGTTCTCCGGGACAGAAAAACACCGGGGAGCTGTTTTTT. The rearrangement joins TRBV28 to TRBJ2-2; 7 bases match TRBD1. After removal of 4 bases from V and 2 bases from J, the junction contained 7 bases not matched to a gene. Per the germline V gene, CDR1 is MDHEN and CDR2 is SYDVKM. The CDR3 runs 16 residues. Together with reference TRBV28 and TRBJ2-2, the CDR3 gives the full variable domain: DVKVTQSSRYLVKRTGEKVFLECVQDMDHENMFWYRQDPGLGLRLIYFSYDVKMKEKGDIPEGYSVSREKKERFSLILESASTNQTSMYLCASSSPGQKNTGELFFGEGSRLTVL.

The gene calls are TRBV11-3 and TRBJ2-5; D not certain. This CDR3 region has 11 residues. Looked up from germline, CDR1 is SGHNT and CDR2 is YENEEA. V dropped 5 bases and J dropped 1 base, with 2 bases sitting between them. DNA for the CDR3: TGTGCCAGCAGCGTCCAAGAGACCCAGTACTTC. Protein product: CASSVQETQYF.

The rearrangement joins TRBV6-1 to TRBJ2-1; 14 nucleotides match TRBD2. Per the germline V gene, CDR1 is MNHNS and CDR2 is SASEGT. Unmatched junction bases numbered 12, after V lost 2 bases and J lost 6 bases. The length of the CDR3 is 19 residues. The DNA of the CDR3 is TGTGCCAGCAGTGAAAGGGGACTAGCGGGAGCTGCCTTCGGCAATGAGCAGTTCTTC. This translates into CASSERGLAGAAFGNEQFF.